These T cell receptor beta chains were read from a single sample in a study of T cells in localized non-small cell lung cancer. TCRdb's copy holds only in-frame clones and misses some; the assay was immunoSEQ multiplex PCR. Here the sample spans approximately 47,000 clones, around 87% being singletons. This specimen consisted of PBMCs, obtained before any cancer treatment. Source of these receptors: a man aged 40 to 69 with stage II lung adenocarcinoma. Both conserved end residues are part of each CDR3. Fields, in order: J gene, V gene, D gene, CDR3 length, clone size, CDR3 DNA, CDR3 protein. A D gene is named only where the DNA matches it firmly. The size field is filled for only some rows; it gives once, few, many or a size class.

TRBJ1-3 TRBV30 NA 14 NA TGTGCCTGGACTGACCTTCTCTCTGGAAACACCATATATTTT CAWTDLLSGNTIYF
TRBJ2-1 TRBV7-2 TRBD1 16 NA TGTGCCAGCAGCTTTTCGCCGGGACAGGCCTTAATAGAGCAGTTCTTC CASSFSPGQALIEQFF
TRBJ1-2 TRBV9 TRBD1 12 NA TGTGCCAGCACCGGGACAGATCCTGGCTACACCTTC CASTGTDPGYTF
TRBJ2-3 TRBV6-1 TRBD2 13 NA TGTGCCAGCAAACTAGCGGGGGTGGATACGCAGTATTTT CASKLAGVDTQYF
TRBJ2-5 TRBV5-1 TRBD1 12 NA TGCGCCAGCAGCACAGGGGGGGAGACCCAGTACTTC CASSTGGETQYF
TRBJ2-4 TRBV6-1 NA 14 NA TGTGCCAGCAGGGACAGCCTCTCCAAAAACATTCAGTACTTC CASRDSLSKNIQYF
TRBJ2-4 TRBV29-1 NA 15 NA TGCAGCATTTCTGGCCACGGGTCCTTGGGAAACATTCAGTACTTC CSISGHGSLGNIQYF
TRBJ2-2 TRBV5-1 NA 17 NA TGCGCCAGCAGCTTGGAATTGGAGGGACAGTACTCCGGGGAGCTGTTTTTT CASSLELEGQYSGELFF
TRBJ2-3 TRBV10-2 TRBD2 14 NA TGCGCCACGGCGAGCGGGGGGGCCGTAGATACGCAGTATTTT CATASGGAVDTQYF
TRBJ1-5 TRBV23-1 TRBD1 19 NA TGCGCCAGCAGCTTACTGATCGGACAGGGGGAAGATAGCAATCAGCCCCAGCATTTT CASSLLIGQGEDSNQPQHF
TRBJ2-2 TRBV18 NA 15 NA TGTGCCAGCTCACCATCAGCGGACCCAACCGGGGAGCTGTTTTTT CASSPSADPTGELFF
TRBJ2-2 TRBV30 NA 15 once TGTGCCTGGAGCGGGCGTACCGGGGGCACCGGGGAGCTGTTTTTT CAWSGRTGGTGELFF
TRBJ2-6 TRBV5-4 TRBD1 18 NA TGTGCCAGCAGCTCCAGGGACAGGGTTCCCTCTGGGGCCAACGTCCTGACTTTC CASSSRDRVPSGANVLTF
TRBJ2-5 TRBV6-1 NA 12 once TGTGCCAGCAGTGCCCTCCAAGAGACCCAGTACTTC CASSALQETQYF
TRBJ2-6 TRBV15 NA 18 NA TGTGCCACCAGCAGAGAGGGATTCTATTCCTCTGGGGCCAACGTCCTGACTTTC CATSREGFYSSGANVLTF
TRBJ2-1 TRBV4-1 TRBD1 16 NA TGCGCCAGCAGCCAAGGGACAGGGGACTCCTACAATGAGCAGTTCTTC CASSQGTGDSYNEQFF
TRBJ2-5 TRBV4-2 TRBD2 16 NA TGTGCCAGCAGCCAAGGTTCCGCGGGGGTCCAAGAGACCCAGTACTTC CASSQGSAGVQETQYF
TRBJ2-1 TRBV19 TRBD1 16 NA TGTGCCAGTAAAATTGGAGTCGGGACAGGGGCCAATGAGCAGTTCTTC CASKIGVGTGANEQFF
TRBJ2-3 TRBV7-9 NA 13 NA TGTGCCAGCAGCTTAGGGGGGACAGATACGCAGTATTTT CASSLGGTDTQYF
TRBJ1-1 TRBV6-5 NA 14 once TGTGCCAGCAGTTCCTCTGCCGGGGGCACTGAAGCTTTCTTT CASSSSAGGTEAFF
TRBJ2-5 TRBV4-1 TRBD2 17 NA TGCGCCAGCAGCCGAACTAGCGGAAGGTTGGTAGGGGAGACCCAGTACTTC CASSRTSGRLVGETQYF
TRBJ1-2 TRBV30 NA 15 NA TGTGCCTGGAGCGCAACTCGGGGGGCTGGCTATGGCTACACCTTC CAWSATRGAGYGYTF
TRBJ1-1 TRBV7-3 TRBD1 13 once TGTGCCAGCAGCTTGGGACAGGGGAATGAAGCTTTCTTT CASSLGQGNEAFF
TRBJ2-3 TRBV5-1 NA 13 NA TGCGCCAGCAGCGTAGAAGGGACAGATACGCAGTATTTT CASSVEGTDTQYF
TRBJ1-1 TRBV27 NA 13 NA TGTGCCAGCAGTCATGGGTCTCGTGCTGAAGCTTTCTTT CASSHGSRAEAFF
TRBJ2-2 TRBV4-2 TRBD1 17 NA TGTGCCAGCAGCCAAGAGAGAGGGCAGGGGGACACCGGGGAGCTGTTTTTT CASSQERGQGDTGELFF
TRBJ2-3 TRBV6-1 NA 13 NA TGTGCCAGCAGTGCCTGGGGTGGGGATACGCAGTATTTT CASSAWGGDTQYF
TRBJ1-1 TRBV7-9 NA 13 NA TGTGCCAGCAGCTTATCGGGGAAGACTGAAGCTTTCTTT CASSLSGKTEAFF
TRBJ2-2 TRBV5-1 NA 13 NA TGCGCCAGCAGCTTGGTTCCGGCCGGGGAGCTGTTTTTT CASSLVPAGELFF
TRBJ2-3 TRBV18 NA 17 NA TGTGCCAGCTCACCTCCCGGGGGCAGGGCTTTGACAGATACGCAGTATTTT CASSPPGGRALTDTQYF
TRBJ2-5 TRBV25-1 NA 11 once TGTGCCAGCAGTGGGAGGGAGACCCAGTACTTC CASSGRETQYF
TRBJ2-7 TRBV5-1 TRBD1 15 NA TGCGCCAGCAGCTTTGGACAGGGGGCTGGCTACGAGCAGTACTTC CASSFGQGAGYEQYF
TRBJ2-5 TRBV14 NA 16 NA TGTGCCAGCAGCCAAGATAAACTGGCGAGGTCGGAGACCCAGTACTTC CASSQDKLARSETQYF
TRBJ2-1 TRBV7-3 NA 15 NA TGTGCCAGCAGCTTAAACCCAGGGGTTTACAATGAGCAGTTCTTC CASSLNPGVYNEQFF
TRBJ1-5 TRBV5-6 TRBD1 16 NA TGTGCCAGCAGCTTGATGACAGGGCATAGCAATCAGCCCCAGCATTTT CASSLMTGHSNQPQHF
TRBJ1-1 TRBV19 NA 12 NA TGTGCCAGTAGTATCGGGAACACTGAAGCTTTCTTT CASSIGNTEAFF
TRBJ2-1 TRBV9 TRBD1 15 NA TGTGCCAGCAGCGTATCGGGGACAGGGGGCAATGAGCAGTTCTTC CASSVSGTGGNEQFF
TRBJ1-5 TRBV2 NA 13 NA TGTGCCAGCAAACAGTCCAACAATCAGCCCCAGCATTTT CASKQSNNQPQHF
TRBJ1-1 TRBV19 NA 13 NA TGTGCCAGTAGTCTGGCCCGCTACACTGAAGCTTTCTTT CASSLARYTEAFF
TRBJ2-2 TRBV4-1 TRBD1 19 NA TGCGCCAGCAGCCACTATCGGGGACAGGGGGCGGTCTACACCGGGGAGCTGTTTTTT CASSHYRGQGAVYTGELFF
TRBJ1-4 TRBV30 TRBD1 14 NA TGTGCCTGGTCGATGACAGGGCAGGGGCAAAAACTGTTTTTT CAWSMTGQGQKLFF
TRBJ2-3 TRBV5-4 TRBD2 15 NA TGTGCCAGCAGCTTGTATAGGGAGGGGACAGATACGCAGTATTTT CASSLYREGTDTQYF
TRBJ2-3 TRBV5-1 TRBD2 17 NA TGCGCCAGCACCTTAGTACTAGCGGGGGATTTAACAGATACGCAGTATTTT CASTLVLAGDLTDTQYF
TRBJ1-4 TRBV7-2 NA 13 few TGTGCCAGCAGCTTAGGGATTTGGGAAAAACTGTTTTTT CASSLGIWEKLFF
TRBJ1-1 TRBV4-2 TRBD1 13 NA TGTGCCAGCAGCCAGGACAGGGAAACTGAAGCTTTCTTT CASSQDRETEAFF
TRBJ1-5 TRBV6-5 NA 13 NA TGTGCCAGCAGTGTACAGGGCAATCAGCCCCAGCATTTT CASSVQGNQPQHF
TRBJ1-3 TRBV19 TRBD1 14 NA TGTGCCAGTAACCGGGACAGTAACTCGAACACCATATATTTT CASNRDSNSNTIYF
TRBJ1-2 TRBV6-5 NA 11 NA TGTGCCGCGATGGGTCTGCGGGGCTACACCTTC CAAMGLRGYTF
TRBJ2-2 TRBV10-2 TRBD1 18 NA TGCGCCAGCAGTGAGTTAACCTTTACAGGGGGCAAGGCCGGGGAGCTGTTTTTT CASSELTFTGGKAGELFF
TRBJ2-5 TRBV5-5 TRBD2 15 once TGTGCCAGCAGCTTGGGGAGCTCGGGGGGAGAGACCCAGTACTTC CASSLGSSGGETQYF
TRBJ1-2 TRBV5-5 NA 15 NA TGTGCCAGCAGCTTGTCGGGGAGGGGATTAAATGGCTACACCTTC CASSLSGRGLNGYTF
TRBJ2-7 TRBV7-6 NA 14 NA TGTGCCAGCAGCTTCGACCCGGAAGGCTACGAGCAGTACTTC CASSFDPEGYEQYF
TRBJ2-5 TRBV11-2 TRBD2 15 NA TGTGCCAGCAGCTTAGGTAGCGGGGGGTCGGGGACCCAGTACTTC CASSLGSGGSGTQYF
TRBJ2-7 TRBV7-8 NA 16 NA TGTGCCAGCAGCTTATCGATGACAGTTTCCTCCTACGAGCAGTACTTC CASSLSMTVSSYEQYF
TRBJ1-2 TRBV7-6 TRBD1 14 NA TGTGCCAGCAGCCCAACACAGGGGGCTTTCGGCTACACCTTC CASSPTQGAFGYTF
TRBJ2-3 TRBV4-1 NA 11 NA TGCGCCAGCACCCAGGGAGATACGCAGTATTTT CASTQGDTQYF
TRBJ1-3 TRBV2 NA 14 NA TGTGCCAGCAGGGTTGCGGATTCTGGAAACACCATATATTTT CASRVADSGNTIYF
TRBJ1-1 TRBV6-5 TRBD1 13 NA TGTGCCAGCGCGTTGACAGGGAGGACTGAAGCTTTCTTT CASALTGRTEAFF